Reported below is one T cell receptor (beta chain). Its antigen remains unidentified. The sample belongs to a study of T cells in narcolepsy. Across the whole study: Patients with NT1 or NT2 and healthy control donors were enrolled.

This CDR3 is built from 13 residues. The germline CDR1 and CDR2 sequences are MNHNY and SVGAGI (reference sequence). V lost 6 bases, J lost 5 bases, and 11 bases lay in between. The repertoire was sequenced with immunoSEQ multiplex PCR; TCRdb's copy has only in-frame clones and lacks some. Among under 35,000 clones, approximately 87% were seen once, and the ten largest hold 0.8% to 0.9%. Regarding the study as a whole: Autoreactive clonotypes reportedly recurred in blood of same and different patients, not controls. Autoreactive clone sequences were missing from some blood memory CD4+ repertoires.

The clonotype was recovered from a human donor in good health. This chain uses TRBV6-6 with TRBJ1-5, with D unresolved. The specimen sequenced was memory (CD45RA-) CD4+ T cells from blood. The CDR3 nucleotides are TGTGCCAGCAGGTGGGCGATGGATCAGCCCCAGCATTTT. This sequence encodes CASRWAMDQPQHF.